This T cell receptor (beta chain) derives from a study of T cell responses to AZD1222 COVID-19 vaccine. General study findings and limits: There were vaccine-associated CD4 TCRs across spike, dominant at 160-218 and 743-854. Repertoire sampling occurred only after the peak T cell response. Recipients of AZD1222 seropositive at baseline numbered only 6 or 7.

This clone came up once. Its antigen is as yet unknown. The method was immunoSEQ multiplex PCR; TCRdb's version includes in-frame clones alone and lacks a portion of them. The sample lists 150,000 to 200,000 clones, just over 90% occurring once. The receptor was isolated from an adult in good health. Material: peripheral blood, obtained on day 0 of MenACWY control vaccination.

CDR3 sequence reads: CASSLLGGLAHTDTQYF. The DNA of the CDR3 is TGTGCCAGCAGTTTATTAGGGGGACTGGCACACACAGATACGCAGTATTTT. The chain couples TRBV27 to TRBJ2-3; possibly TRBD1 or TRBD2 for D (6 bases each). The ends were cut back, 1 base at V and 2 bases at J, with 16 bases in the middle. The CDR3 is made up of 17 amino acids. Germline V gene sequence: CDR1 MNHEY, CDR2 SMNVEV (reference sequence).